The source of this T cell receptor beta chain is a study of graft-versus-host responses after intestinal transplantation. Study-wide points: Recipient marrow harbored GvH clones, some of which surfaced first in ileum or blood. After transplant, early declines in HvG clones were associated with peak levels of circulating GvH clones.

Assay used: immunoSEQ multiplex PCR; TCRdb lists only in-frame clones, some missing. The sample holds tens of thousands of clones, roughly 92% seen once. V dropped 0 bases and J dropped 5 bases, with 7 bases sitting between them. This CDR3 has 14 residues. Germline V gene sequence: CDR1 LNHNV, CDR2 YYDKDF (reference sequence). This clone was counted a single time. The antigen is unknown. The sequence was obtained from a human patient who received an intestinal transplant, so some T cells may come from the graft donor. V and J are TRBV15 and TRBJ1-4; D ambiguous. This specimen was bone marrow, taken roughly 110 weeks after intestinal transplantation. The CDR3 bases are TGTGCCACCAGCAGAGACAGAGAAAATGAAAAACTGTTTTTT. This encodes CATSRDRENEKLFF.